These 12 T cell receptor beta chains originate from one sample sequenced in a study of blood T cell repertoires in COVID-19. The table came from immunoSEQ multiplex PCR; TCRdb's copy has only in-frame clones and leaves some out. The repertoire holds tens of thousands of clones, roughly 72% seen once, with more than 12% in the top ten. The source material was peripheral blood. All receptors come from a man in his fifties or sixties with COVID-19, enrolled during active disease.

The chain has TRBV5-1 and TRBJ2-3; D remains ambiguous. This CDR3 has 12 amino acids. The germline V gene encodes CDR1 SGHRS and CDR2 YFSETQ. The germline V and J ends were trimmed by 4 bases and 6 bases, with 9 bases remaining between them. The CDR3 region is CASSQTRDTQYF. The CDR3 DNA follows: TGCGCCAGCAGCCAAACCCGGGATACGCAGTATTTT.

This clone turned up a few times. CDR3 DNA: TGTGCCAGCAGTGATATGGCGGCCTACGAGCAGTACTTC. Protein product: CASSDMAAYEQYF. The genes are TRBV2 and TRBJ2-7, with unresolved D. The CDR3 covers 13 residues. V lost 3 bases to trimming and J lost 2 bases, with 8 bases between them. Germline V lookup: CDR1 SNHLY, CDR2 FYNNEI.

This chain links TRBV11-3 with TRBJ2-7, with 9 positions matching TRBD1. V lost 6 bases, J lost 3 bases, and 9 bases stayed unmatched. Germline V gene lookup returns CDR1 SGHNT and CDR2 YENEEA. There are 15 residues in the CDR3. The CDR3 nucleotides are TGTGCCAGCAGGGCCTGGGACAGGGACAACTACGAGCAGTACTTC. It specifies CASRAWDRDNYEQYF. Full variable domain (remainder filled in from reference TRBV11-3 and TRBJ2-7): EAGVVQSPRYKIIEKKQPVAFWCNPISGHNTLYWYLQNLGQGPELLIRYENEEAVDDSQLPKDRFSAERLKGVDSTLKIQPAELGDSAVYLCASRAWDRDNYEQYFGPGTRLTVT.

This clone has only one observation. The chain has TRBV12-5 and TRBJ1-5; possible D gene TRBD1, 6 bases. The CDR3 consists of 16 residues. CDR1 and CDR2 (germline): LGHNT, FRNRAP. V was clipped by 6 bases and J by 6 bases, with 21 bases between them. The CDR3 DNA reads as TGTGCTAGTGGAAATGCACGGTCACAAGGGGGTCAGCCCCAGCATTTT. It encodes CASGNARSQGGQPQHF.

The gene calls are TRBV3-1 (or the pseudogene TRBV3-2) and TRBJ2-3; 7 bases map to TRBD2. Germline assignment: CDR1 LGHDT and CDR2 YNNKEL (reference sequence). Unmatched junction bases numbered 13, after V lost 4 bases and J lost 3 bases. This CDR3 is built from 17 residues. The CDR3 coding sequence is TGTGCCAGCAGCCGAGGTGGGGCGGGAGAGGTTACAGATACGCAGTATTTT. This translates into CASSRGGAGEVTDTQYF.

The chain employs TRBV18 and TRBJ2-7; D might be TRBD2 (5 bases). Germline lookup yields CDR1 KGHSH and CDR2 LQKENI. Between the trimmed V and J ends, which lost 6 bases and 0 bases, there was a span of 6 bases. CDR3 size: 12 residues. The CDR3 bases are TGTGCCAGCTCCACTAGCTCCTACGAGCAGTACTTC. Its protein is CASSTSSYEQYF.

The chain joins TRBV24-1 to TRBJ2-3, with 11 bases fitting TRBD1. Trimming at V came to 4 bases and at J to 4 bases, leaving 3 bases not matched to a gene. This CDR3 is built from 15 residues. Germline-derived CDR1 and CDR2 are KGHDR and SFDVKD. This chain's CDR3 is CATSDPGQGADTQYF. CDR3 in DNA: TGTGCCACCAGTGACCCGGGACAGGGGGCAGATACGCAGTATTTT.

In its sample, this clone was seen a few times. The CDR3: CASSPQGTAETQYF. CDR3 in DNA: TGTGCCAGCAGCCCGCAGGGTACCGCAGAGACCCAGTACTTC. The V and J genes are TRBV9 and TRBJ2-5, with D possibly TRBD1 on 5 matching bases. The V gene lost 4 bases and the J gene lost 4 bases, with 14 bases spanning the gap. The CDR3 sequence is 14 residues long. Germline assignment: CDR1 SGDLS and CDR2 YYNGEE. Variable domain in full (rest from reference TRBV9 and TRBJ2-5): DSGVTQTPKHLITATGQRVTLRCSPRSGDLSVYWYQQSLDQGLQFLIQYYNGEERAKGNILERFSAQQFPDLHSELNLSSLELGDSALYFCASSPQGTAETQYFGPGTRLLVL.

The chain carries TRBV30 and TRBJ1-3, with 8 positions matching TRBD1. The germline V gene has CDR1 GTSNPN and CDR2 SVGIG (reference sequence). V was pared by 0 bases and J by 2 bases, with 3 bases of the junction left unmatched. The CDR3 runs 15 residues. The CDR3, as DNA: TGTGCCTGGAGTGTTGTCAGGGGGCCTGGAAACACCATATATTTT. Translation: CAWSVVRGPGNTIYF.

The V call is TRBV10-1, the J call TRBJ1-1; tentative D call: TRBD1 (5 bases). CDR1 WNHNN and CDR2 SYGVQD come from the germline V gene (reference sequence). This CDR3 has 17 amino acids. Trimming took off 0 bases at V and 1 base at J, with 15 bases between the two ends. CDR3 loop: CASSESTSPGQNTEAFF. The DNA for the CDR3 is TGCGCCAGCAGTGAGTCGACTTCCCCAGGGCAGAACACTGAAGCTTTCTTT.

The chain joins TRBV29-1 to TRBJ2-7; D is possibly TRBD2 (6 bases). CDR1 and CDR2 from the germline V gene are SQVTM and ANQGSEA. The V gene lost 7 bases and the J gene lost 4 bases, with 20 bases spanning the gap. The CDR3 sequence is 14 residues long. CDR3 DNA sequence: TGCAGCGCCGGGACTTCGAAGACCTTTTACGAGCAGTACTTC. It encodes CSAGTSKTFYEQYF.

This chain uses TRBV28 with TRBJ1-2; D unclear. V was trimmed by 5 bases and J by 4 bases, leaving 23 bases between them. Per germline, CDR1 MDHEN and CDR2 SYDVKM. There are 17 residues in the CDR3. CDR3 residues: CASSANPRSPNRYGYTF. The DNA for the CDR3 is TGTGCCAGCAGTGCCAACCCCCGATCGCCTAACCGCTATGGCTACACCTTC.